The 9 T cell receptor beta chains below come from one sample, sequenced in a study of human T cells and chemical hapten exposure. TCRdb used MiXCR to reprocess the RACE reads, holding one entry per CDR3 protein. The table shows about 82,000 distinct CDR3 sequences, with approximately 12% occurring only once. Documented time point: patch test 1, 2 weeks after DPC sensitization. Treatment in this sample: therapeutic diphenylcyclopropenone sensitization with weekly scalp DPC. Here the sequenced sample was whole blood, taken in connection with sensitization to the hapten diphenylcyclopropenone (DPC). The source of these receptors is a woman aged 45 to 65 with alopecia areata. Some clones in this sample may be carry-over from other donors' samples.

This clonotype was seen at least ten times. V and J are TRBV29-1 and TRBJ2-2, with D maybe TRBD2 (5 bases). V lost 0 bases and J lost 4, with 12 bases in between. CDR1 SQVTM and CDR2 ANQGSEA come from the germline V gene. CDR3 length: 15 residues. CDR3 in DNA: TGCAGCGTTGAAGAATCGGGGTTGAGCACCGGGGAGCTGTTTTTT. Translated, it gives CSVEESGLSTGELFF.

This clonotype was counted ten times or more. This sequence joins TRBV20-1 and TRBJ1-1; no definite D call. The V gene lost 0 bases and the J gene lost 1 base, with 12 bases spanning the gap. CDR3 length equals 15 residues. Per germline, CDR1 DFQATT and CDR2 SNEGSKA (reference sequence). The CDR3 is CSARDRGRTNTEAFF. The CDR3 DNA follows: TGCAGTGCTAGAGATCGCGGACGGACGAACACTGAAGCTTTCTTT.

There are many counts of this clonotype. The V gene is TRBV7-2, the J gene TRBJ1-2; D perhaps matches TRBD1 (6 bases). Trimming took 1 base from V and 4 from J, leaving 19 bases between them. The CDR3 is made up of 17 amino acids. Germline CDR1 and CDR2: SGHTA and FQGNSA. This chain's CDR3 is CASSLGTLGGQSYGYTF. CDR3 nucleotide sequence: TGTGCCAGCAGCTTAGGCACCCTGGGGGGCCAGAGCTATGGCTACACCTTC.

This clonotype was recorded many times. The chain recombines TRBV7-6 with TRBJ2-3; D is ambiguous. The V and J ends lost 3 bases and 2 bases respectively, with 3 bases between them. CDR3 length: 12 amino acids. Germline values: CDR1 SGHVS, CDR2 FNYEAQ. The CDR3 bases are TGTGCCAGCAGCTTTATCACAGATACGCAGTATTTT. It codes for CASSFITDTQYF.

This clonotype was recorded a few times. The chain joins TRBV18 to TRBJ2-1, with 8 nucleotides matching TRBD1. This CDR3 comprises 15 residues. Losses at the gene ends were 8 bases for V and 3 bases for J; bases not matched to a gene: 9. Germline-derived CDR1 and CDR2 are KGHSH and LQKENI. The CDR3, as DNA: TGTGCCAGCCGCCCTGGACAGGGTGACTACAATGAGCAGTTCTTC. It translates to CASRPGQGDYNEQFF.

This clonotype was observed a handful of times. A much more abundant neighbour one base away suggests this may be a read error. The chain joins TRBV7-6 to TRBJ2-7, with D possibly being TRBD1 (6 bases). There are 13 residues in the CDR3. The germline CDR1 and CDR2 sequences are SGHVS and FNYEAQ. The CDR3 spells CVSSLEPRGEQYF. The CDR3 coding sequence is TGTGTCAGCAGCTTAGAGCCAAGGGGGGAGCAGTACTTC.

This clonotype showed up just a few times. This chain joins TRBV27 and TRBJ2-3; 8 bases match TRBD1. The CDR3 has 16 residues. J lost 0 bases, V lost 1 base, and 3 bases had no gene match. CDR1 and CDR2 from the germline V gene are MNHEY and SMNVEV (reference sequence). The CDR3 sequence is CASSLLGQASTDTQYF. The CDR3 DNA is TGTGCCAGCAGTTTATTGGGACAGGCTAGCACAGATACGCAGTATTTT.

As for this clonotype: At one boundary the junction diverges from the germline segment, which might be a read error. The CDR3 spells CACSPRFSGDNEQFF. In nucleotides, the CDR3 is TGTGCCTGCTCACCACGCTTTAGCGGGGACAATGAGCAGTTCTTC. The chain links TRBV18 to TRBJ2-1; 8 nucleotides line up with TRBD2. Germline V CDR1 and CDR2: KGHSH, LQKENI. The CDR3 spans 15 residues.

The J gene is TRBJ2-3, the V gene TRBV7-6, with D unresolved. CDR1 and CDR2 (germline): SGHVS, FNYEAQ. This CDR3 is built from 14 residues. V was cut by 4 bases and J by 3 bases, with 11 bases left in between. In nucleotides, the CDR3 is TGTGCCAGCAGCTCCTCCGGTGGGACAGATACGCAGTATTTT. This encodes CASSSSGGTDTQYF.